Listed here are 21 T cell receptor beta chains from one sample, sequenced in a study of T-cell memory formation after mild COVID-19. TCRdb re-called the 5' RACE reads through MiXCR, storing one row per CDR3 protein. The table shows about 400,000 distinct CDR3 sequences, with about a sixth occurring only once. The material sequenced was PBMCs or a T cell subset sorted from them (not recorded which). Receptors were obtained from a young man who had mild COVID-19 (a few samples of this study predate the infection). Cell type and time point are not known.

This clonotype was seen only a few times. V usage is TRBV28 and J usage is TRBJ2-7, with TRBD1 matching 9 bases. Germline V CDR1 and CDR2: MDHEN, SYDVKM. CDR3 length: 15 amino acids. The V segment lost 6 bases and the J segment 4 bases; nucleotides outside the gene matches: 10. Here the CDR3 DNA reads TGTGCCAGCAGCCTTACCGGGACAGGGCCTTACGAGCAGTACGTC. Its protein is CASSLTGTGPYEQYV.

The V and J genes are TRBV27 and TRBJ2-7; D gene unclear. CDR3 length: 13 amino acids. V lost 0 bases to trimming and J lost 2 bases, with 5 bases between them. Germline-derived CDR1 and CDR2 are MNHEY and SMNVEV (reference sequence). CDR3 DNA sequence: TGTGCCAGCAGTTTATCTCCCGCCTACGAGCAGTACGTC. This codes for CASSLSPAYEQYV.

There are a few counts of this clonotype. This rearrangement joins TRBV6-2 or TRBV6-3 to TRBJ1-5, with TRBD1 matching over 10 bases. Germline values: CDR1 MNHEY, CDR2 SVGEGT. V dropped 0 bases and J dropped 9; count of bases not matched to a gene: 8. This CDR3 is 16 amino acids long. This CDR3 is CASSYSPGQGTGPQHF. CDR3 nucleotide sequence: TGTGCCAGCAGTTACTCGCCGGGACAGGGGACGGGGCCCCAGCATTTT.

This chain joins TRBV7-2 and TRBJ1-2; D is ambiguous. Germline CDR1 and CDR2: SGHTA and FQGNSA. The V and J ends lost 3 bases and 7 bases respectively, with 9 bases between them. CDR3 size: 12 residues. Written as DNA, the CDR3 is TGTGCCAGCAGCTTGCATACTTCTGGCTACACCTTC. It translates to CASSLHTSGYTF.

This clonotype was counted between two and nine times. The chain carries TRBV28 and TRBJ2-5; 12 bases align to TRBD1. With 4 bases clipped from V and 0 bases from J, the junction kept 6 bases outside the gene matches. CDR1 is MDHEN and CDR2 is SYDVKM in the germline V gene. This CDR3 is built from 17 residues. CDR3: CASSSGTGGRYQETQYF. DNA for the CDR3: TGTGCCAGCAGTTCCGGGACAGGGGGCCGGTACCAAGAGACCCAGTACTTC.

This clonotype turned up a few times. The gene calls are TRBV12-5 and TRBJ1-3; 7 positions match TRBD1. V trimming: 6 bases; J trimming: 3 bases; junction bases outside the gene matches: 14. The germline V gene encodes CDR1 LGHNT and CDR2 FRNRAP. CDR3 length equals 17 residues. CDR3 protein: CASGPNTGTVRGNTIYF. The CDR3 coding sequence is TGTGCTAGTGGGCCTAACACCGGGACAGTGCGTGGAAACACCATATATTTT.

This clonotype has only a few counts. The chain recombines TRBV4-3 with TRBJ2-1; D is ambiguous. Germline lookup yields CDR1 LGHNA and CDR2 YSLEER. CDR3 length: 15 amino acids. The V gene lost 2 bases and the J gene lost 6 bases, with 14 bases spanning the gap. The CDR3 region is CASSQTPQKGNEQFF. In DNA form, the CDR3 reads TGCGCCAGCAGCCAAACCCCCCAGAAGGGCAATGAGCAGTTCTTC.

This clonotype occurred a few times. The chain is built from TRBV5-1 and TRBJ2-7, with D tentatively TRBD1 or TRBD2 (7 bases each). V gave up 1 base and J gave up 5 bases, with 16 bases separating them. Germline CDR1 reads SGHRS; CDR2 reads YFSETQ. The CDR3 totals 15 residues. CDR3 sequence: CASSLSSGGEHEQYF. Here the CDR3 DNA reads TGCGCCAGCAGCTTGAGCTCAGGGGGGGAACACGAGCAGTACTTC.

This clonotype occurred a few times. The genes are TRBV4-3 and TRBJ1-1; no reliable D call. The CDR3 contains 14 residues. V was trimmed by 3 bases and J by 0 bases, leaving 8 bases between them. Germline CDR1 reads LGHNA; CDR2 reads YSLEER. This CDR3 is CASSHSIMNTEAFF. The DNA of the CDR3 is TGCGCCAGCAGCCACAGCATAATGAACACTGAAGCTTTCTTT.

Only a few counts were recorded for this clonotype. This chain links TRBV3-1 with TRBJ2-2, with a weak D call TRBD2 (5 bases). Trimming removed 4 bases from V and 3 bases from J, with 12 bases in between. The germline gives CDR1 LGHDT, CDR2 YNNKEL (reference sequence). The CDR3 contains 15 residues. This chain's CDR3 is CASSPLRGDTGELFF. In nucleotides, the CDR3 is TGTGCCAGCAGCCCCCTCCGGGGTGACACCGGGGAGCTGTTTTTT.

J is TRBJ2-5 and V is TRBV10-3; D is unresolved. Germline values: CDR1 ENHRY, CDR2 SYGVKD. Trimming removed 0 bases at V and 2 bases at J, with 10 bases between. The CDR3 length is 15 residues. The DNA for the CDR3 is TGTGCCATCAGTGAGTCGATTAGGGCTCAAGAGACCCAGTACTTC. Translated: CAISESIRAQETQYF.

The chain is built from TRBV20-1 and TRBJ1-5; D ambiguous. The V gene lost 3 bases and the J gene lost 3 bases, with 6 bases spanning the gap. The CDR3 contains 12 residues. Germline V gene lookup returns CDR1 DFQATT and CDR2 SNEGSKA (reference sequence). The CDR3 reads CSARSFNQPQHF. The CDR3 bases are TGCAGTGCTAGGTCTTTCAATCAGCCCCAGCATTTT.

The sample holds a few counts of this clonotype. V and J are TRBV20-1 and TRBJ1-5, with a tentative D call TRBD1 (6 bases). Germline assignment: CDR1 DFQATT and CDR2 SNEGSKA (reference sequence). The CDR3 runs to 14 residues. V was trimmed by 5 bases and J by 0 bases, leaving 11 bases between them. The CDR3 region has the DNA TGCAGTGCTTACCAGGGGAGTAGCAATCAGCCCCAGCATTTT. Its translation is CSAYQGSSNQPQHF.

A few counts support this clonotype. The rearrangement uses TRBV28 and TRBJ1-5; no definite D call. The CDR3 is 16 amino acids. Trimming removed 6 bases at V and 0 bases at J, with 15 bases between. Germline CDR1 and CDR2: MDHEN and SYDVKM. CDR3 nucleotides: TGTGCCAGCAGCTCCTCCCGGGTCTATAGCAATCAGCCCCAGCATTTT. The encoded protein is CASSSSRVYSNQPQHF.

CDR3 nucleotide sequence: TGCAGTGCTAGAGACCTGACGGACGGATCTCCTTATGGCTACACCTTC. Its protein is CSARDLTDGSPYGYTF. V gene TRBV20-1 combines with J gene TRBJ1-2; D is undetermined. The CDR3 has 16 residues. The germline V gene has CDR1 DFQATT and CDR2 SNEGSKA (reference sequence). The V and J ends lost 0 bases and 5 bases respectively, with 19 bases between them.

Worth noting for this clonotype: Just one base apart from a much larger clone, this may be a read error. The J gene is TRBJ1-1, the V gene TRBV15, with a weak D call TRBD1 (5 bases). Trimming stripped 3 bases from V and 1 base from J, with 6 bases between. CDR3 length: 13 residues. Germline CDR1 LNHNV, CDR2 YYDKDF (reference sequence). CDR3 amino acids: CATSRTANTEAFF. The CDR3 region has the DNA TGTGCCACCAGCAGGACAGCGAACACTGAAGCTTTCTTT.

This clonotype was observed a handful of times. The chain is built from TRBV7-9 and TRBJ2-1, with TRBD2 matching over 10 bases. The CDR3 runs 14 residues. Germline CDR1 SEHNR, CDR2 FQNEAQ (reference sequence). Germline trimming cut 5 bases from V and 9 bases from J; bases unmatched to any gene: 7. The CDR3 spells CASSLSGGVSEQFF. CDR3 bases: TGTGCCAGCAGCCTAAGCGGGGGGGTCAGTGAGCAGTTCTTC.

The chain employs TRBV27 and TRBJ2-2; no definite D call. CDR1 is MNHEY and CDR2 is SMNVEV in the germline V gene (reference sequence). Trimming removed 4 bases at V and 1 base at J, with 19 bases between. The CDR3 is 18 amino acids. This chain's CDR3 is CASSWLFLKGRNTGELFF. CDR3 coding DNA: TGTGCCAGCAGTTGGCTTTTTTTGAAGGGTAGGAACACCGGGGAGCTGTTTTTT.

Only a few counts were recorded for this clonotype. The chain joins TRBV20-1 to TRBJ1-2; maybe TRBD1 (5 bases). Germline CDR1 DFQATT, CDR2 SNEGSKA (reference sequence). There are 12 residues in the CDR3. V was cut by 2 bases and J by 9 bases, with 13 bases left in between. Here the CDR3 DNA reads TGCAGTGCTAGAATCGGGGCCGGGAGCTACACCTTC. It encodes CSARIGAGSYTF.

This clonotype was observed a few times. The chain has TRBV9 and TRBJ1-3; no definite D call. Germline CDR1 and CDR2: SGDLS and YYNGEE. V lost 4 bases and J 4 bases, leaving 12 bases between the germline ends. The CDR3 loop spans 14 amino acids. The CDR3 DNA is TGTGCCAGCAGCTCAAACAACCGGGGAAACACCATATATTTT. Amino acid sequence: CASSSNNRGNTIYF.

This clonotype was found a few times. The chain carries TRBV5-1 and TRBJ2-4, with a possible D match to TRBD1 (6 bases). Trimming removed 4 bases from V and 0 bases from J, with 14 bases in between. Looked up from germline, CDR1 is SGHRS and CDR2 is YFSETQ. The CDR3 contains 16 residues. The CDR3 protein is CASSAEQGLAKNIQYF. In DNA, the CDR3 is TGCGCCAGCAGCGCGGAACAGGGATTAGCCAAAAACATTCAGTACTTC.